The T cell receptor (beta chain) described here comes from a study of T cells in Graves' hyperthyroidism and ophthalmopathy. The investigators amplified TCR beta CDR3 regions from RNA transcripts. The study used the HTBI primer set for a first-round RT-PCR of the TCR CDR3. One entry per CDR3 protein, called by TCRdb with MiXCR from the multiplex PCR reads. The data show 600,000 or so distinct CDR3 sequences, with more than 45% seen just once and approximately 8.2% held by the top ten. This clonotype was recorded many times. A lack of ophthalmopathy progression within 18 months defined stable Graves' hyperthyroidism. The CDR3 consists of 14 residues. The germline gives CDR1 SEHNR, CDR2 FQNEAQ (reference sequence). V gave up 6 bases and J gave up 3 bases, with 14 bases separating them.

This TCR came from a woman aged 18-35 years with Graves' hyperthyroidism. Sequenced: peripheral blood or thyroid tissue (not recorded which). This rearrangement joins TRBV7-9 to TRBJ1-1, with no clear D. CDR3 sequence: CASRAGRIDTEAFF. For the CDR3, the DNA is TGTGCCAGCAGGGCAGGTAGAATCGACACTGAAGCTTTCTTT.